This T cell receptor beta chain was retrieved from a study of cytomegalovirus exposure and HLA in healthy donors. Here immunoSEQ multiplex PCR was the method, and the copy in TCRdb shows in-frame clones only, minus some. This sample has fewer than 200,000 clones, with around nine tenths found just once. Per the germline V gene, CDR1 is SGHAT and CDR2 is FQNNGV. V lost 5 bases and J lost 3; bases outside the gene matches: 10. The CDR3 runs 15 residues. This chain joins TRBV11-2 and TRBJ2-7; 7 nucleotides line up with TRBD1. The origin of this receptor is a man aged 25-45 years in good health and CMV-seropositive. The specimen sequenced was PBMCs. In DNA form, the CDR3 reads TGTGCCAGCAGCCCGAGGGGGCGAATACGCTACGAGCAGTACTTC. Encoded protein: CASSPRGRIRYEQYF.